These 13 T cell receptor beta chains originate from one sample sequenced in a study of blood T cell repertoires in COVID-19. Data came from immunoSEQ multiplex PCR; TCRdb stores just in-frame clones and leaves some out. This table has roughly 54,000 clones, 90% to 95% appearing once. The sequencing input was peripheral blood. Every receptor here comes from a man in his fifties with acute or convalescent COVID-19.

This chain links TRBV15 with TRBJ1-1; D unresolved. Germline V CDR1 and CDR2: LNHNV, YYDKDF (reference sequence). V lost 1 base to trimming and J lost 4 bases, with 7 bases between them. This CDR3 spans 13 amino acids. The CDR3 region has the DNA TGTGCCACCAGCAGAGGGAGGATCACTGAAGCTTTCTTT. As protein: CATSRGRITEAFF.

This clone was counted between two and nine times. The chain is built from TRBV19 and TRBJ2-3; 10 nucleotides match TRBD2. V trimming: 5 bases; J trimming: 5 bases; junction bases outside the gene matches: 13. The CDR3 consists of 17 residues. Germline CDR1 is LNHDA and CDR2 is SQIVND (reference sequence). Here the CDR3 reads CASSSPSGRKGVDTQYF. CDR3 in DNA: TGTGCCAGTAGTTCCCCTAGCGGGAGAAAAGGAGTAGATACGCAGTATTTT. Supplemented by reference TRBV19 and TRBJ2-3, the full variable domain reads DGGITQSPKYLFRKEGQNVTLSCEQNLNHDAMYWYRQDPGQGLRLIYYSQIVNDFQKGDIAEGYSVSREKKESFPLTVTSAQKNPTAFYLCASSSPSGRKGVDTQYFGPGTRLTVL.

The V and J genes are TRBV3-1 (or the pseudogene TRBV3-2) and TRBJ2-1, with TRBD2 matching 15 bases. V gave up 1 base and J gave up 11 bases; unmatched junction bases: 9. The CDR3 has 17 residues. Germline CDR1 is LGHDT and CDR2 is YNNKEL (reference sequence). The CDR3 region is CASSQVSAGTSGRKQFF. CDR3 coding DNA: TGTGCCAGCAGCCAAGTTTCAGCCGGGACTAGCGGGAGGAAGCAGTTCTTC.

V is TRBV11-2 and J is TRBJ2-7; D not resolved. Trimming took 7 bases from V and 1 from J, leaving 8 bases between them. The CDR3 has 12 residues. CDR1 is SGHAT and CDR2 is FQNNGV in the germline V gene. CDR3: CASTRVSYEQYF. Written as DNA, the CDR3 is TGTGCCAGCACCCGGGTATCCTACGAGCAGTACTTC.

The V and J genes are TRBV5-1 and TRBJ2-3, with 10 nucleotides matching TRBD2. CDR1 is SGHRS, CDR2 YFSETQ, per germline. CDR3 length: 15 residues. The ends lost 2 bases at V and 4 bases at J; junction bases unmatched: 4. As DNA, the CDR3 is TGCGCCAGCAGCTTTACTAGCGGGAATGCAGATACGCAGTATTTT. It codes for CASSFTSGNADTQYF.

This chain connects TRBV18 to TRBJ1-4; possible D gene TRBD1, 6 bases. Looked up from germline, CDR1 is KGHSH and CDR2 is LQKENI. The ends were cut back, 2 bases at V and 5 bases at J, with 9 bases in the middle. The CDR3 consists of 14 residues. CDR3 in amino acids: CASSPGRGNEKLFF. The DNA for the CDR3 is TGTGCCAGCTCACCAGGCAGGGGCAATGAAAAACTGTTTTTT.

The genes are TRBV11-3 and TRBJ2-5, with D perhaps matching TRBD1 (6 bases). Germline CDR1 reads SGHNT; CDR2 reads YENEEA. The CDR3 extends over 15 amino acids. V lost 2 bases and J 5 bases, leaving 15 bases between the germline ends. CDR3 residues: CASSLRQGWVETQYF. CDR3 in DNA: TGTGCCAGCAGCTTAAGGCAGGGGTGGGTGGAGACCCAGTACTTC.

This CDR3 reads CASSSRGGRVDTQYF. In DNA, the CDR3 is TGTGCCAGCAGCTCGAGGGGCGGGAGAGTAGATACGCAGTATTTT. This chain joins TRBV3-1 (or the pseudogene TRBV3-2) and TRBJ2-3; 7 bases map to TRBD2. V was clipped by 5 bases and J by 5 bases; unmatched bases: 10. The length of the CDR3 is 15 residues. Per the germline V gene, CDR1 is LGHDT and CDR2 is YNNKEL (reference sequence).

A single count supports this clone. This chain uses TRBV5-1 with TRBJ1-3; weak D call: TRBD1 (6 bases). The V and J ends lost 4 bases and 0 bases respectively, with 11 bases between them. The CDR3 is 15 amino acids. The germline CDR1 and CDR2 sequences are SGHRS and YFSETQ. The CDR3 DNA is TGCGCCAGCAGCCGGACAGCCGTCTCTGGAAACACCATATATTTT. It codes for CASSRTAVSGNTIYF.

This clone was seen only a few times. V and J are TRBV6-1 and TRBJ1-6, with D possibly being TRBD1 (5 bases). Germline CDR1 MNHNS, CDR2 SASEGT. CDR3 length: 19 residues. The ends were cut back, 3 bases at V and 0 bases at J, with 18 bases in the middle. The CDR3 coding sequence is TGTGCCAGCAGTGATTCGTGGGGCAGCCAAAGCTCCTATAATTCACCCCTCCACTTT. Translated, it gives CASSDSWGSQSSYNSPLHF.

The chain employs TRBV5-1 and TRBJ2-7, with 14 bases matching TRBD2. This CDR3 region has 17 residues. V lost 4 bases, J lost 0 bases, and 6 bases stayed unmatched. CDR1 and CDR2 from the germline V gene are SGHRS and YFSETQ. CDR3 in amino acids: CASSGGLAGVGSYEQYF. The CDR3 region has the DNA TGCGCCAGCAGCGGGGGACTAGCGGGAGTGGGCTCCTACGAGCAGTACTTC.

The chain has TRBV7-2 and TRBJ2-7; 7 bases are a match to TRBD1. Germline trimming cut 8 bases from V and 1 base from J; bases unmatched to any gene: 5. The CDR3 loop spans 13 amino acids. In germline, CDR1 is SGHTA, CDR2 FQGNSA. The CDR3 protein is CASRGRGSYEQYF. DNA for the CDR3: TGTGCCAGCCGGGGCAGGGGGTCCTACGAGCAGTACTTC.

This chain connects TRBV19 to TRBJ1-5, with D maybe TRBD1 (5 bases). CDR3 length: 15 amino acids. CDR1 LNHDA and CDR2 SQIVND come from the germline V gene (reference sequence). Trimming shortened V by 7 bases and J by 6 bases, and 19 bases separated the two germline ends. In nucleotides, the CDR3 is TGTGCCAGTATCCCGTCGCAGGGCGTCGGTCAGCCCCAGCATTTT. Its protein is CASIPSQGVGQPQHF. Combining the CDR3 with reference TRBV19 and TRBJ1-5 gives the whole variable domain DGGITQSPKYLFRKEGQNVTLSCEQNLNHDAMYWYRQDPGQGLRLIYYSQIVNDFQKGDIAEGYSVSREKKESFPLTVTSAQKNPTAFYLCASIPSQGVGQPQHFGDGTRLSIL.